The rows below give T cell receptor beta chains drawn from one sample of a study of T-cell memory formation after mild COVID-19. Each CDR3 protein gets one entry after TCRdb re-called the 5' RACE reads with MiXCR. The sample holds about 310,000 distinct CDR3 sequences, 15% to 20% seen once. Sequencing was carried out using PBMCs or a T cell subset sorted from them (not recorded which). The receptors were gathered from a man in his late teens or twenties who had mild COVID-19 (a few samples of this study predate the infection). Cell type and time point are not known. Both conserved end residues are part of each CDR3. A D gene is named only where the DNA matches it firmly. The size of a clone is reported for some rows only, either as once, few or many, or as a class for expanded clones.

CDR3 DNA: TGTGCCAGCAGTTACGCGCTAGCGGGGACGTTCTTC
CDR3 protein: CASSYALAGTFF
clone size: once
V gene: TRBV6-2/TRBV6-3
D gene: TRBD2
J gene: TRBJ2-1

CDR3 DNA: TGTGCCAGCAGCTTAGCCGGGACAGATGAAAAACTGTTTTTT
CDR3 protein: CASSLAGTDEKLFF
clone size: few
V gene: TRBV7-8
D gene: TRBD1
J gene: TRBJ1-4

CDR3 DNA: TGTGCCAGTACCGGGCGACAAGACACTAACTATGGCTACACCTTC
CDR3 protein: CASTGRQDTNYGYTF
clone size: few
V gene: TRBV19
D gene: NA
J gene: TRBJ1-2

CDR3 DNA: TGTGCCAGCAGCTCAAGACTAGGGCAGGGGGCCTATGGCTACACCTTC
CDR3 protein: CASSSRLGQGAYGYTF
clone size: NA
V gene: TRBV7-2
D gene: TRBD1
J gene: TRBJ1-2

CDR3 DNA: TGTGCCAGCGCGGACAGGGCCCATAGCAATCAGCCCCAGCATTTT
CDR3 protein: CASADRAHSNQPQHF
clone size: NA
V gene: TRBV7-2
D gene: TRBD1
J gene: TRBJ1-5

CDR3 DNA: TGTGCCAGCAGTTGGGGGACGGGATATGGCTACACCTTC
CDR3 protein: CASSWGTGYGYTF
clone size: few
V gene: TRBV12-3/TRBV12-4
D gene: NA
J gene: TRBJ1-2

CDR3 DNA: TGTGCCACCAGTGATAGTGACGGAGCCTCCTACAATGAGCAGTTCTTC
CDR3 protein: CATSDSDGASYNEQFF
clone size: few
V gene: TRBV24-1
D gene: NA
J gene: TRBJ2-1

CDR3 DNA: TGCGCCAGCAGCTCCGTGACAGGGCCCGATACGCAGTATTTT
CDR3 protein: CASSSVTGPDTQYF
clone size: few
V gene: TRBV5-1
D gene: TRBD1
J gene: TRBJ2-3

CDR3 DNA: TGCGCCAGCAGCCAAGAAAGTTGGGGGAATGAGCAGTTCTTC
CDR3 protein: CASSQESWGNEQFF
clone size: NA
V gene: TRBV4-3
D gene: NA
J gene: TRBJ2-1

CDR3 DNA: TGTGCCAGCGGTTCCGTGCGGGGAGCTAGCACAGATACGCAGTATTTT
CDR3 protein: CASGSVRGASTDTQYF
clone size: NA
V gene: TRBV28
D gene: NA
J gene: TRBJ2-3

CDR3 DNA: TGTGCCAGCAGCCCCGGACAGTATCAGCCCCAGCATTTT
CDR3 protein: CASSPGQYQPQHF
clone size: NA
V gene: TRBV7-9
D gene: NA
J gene: TRBJ1-5

CDR3 DNA: TGCAGTGCTAGAGGCGGGACGGAGACCCAGTACTTC
CDR3 protein: CSARGGTETQYF
clone size: NA
V gene: TRBV20-1
D gene: NA
J gene: TRBJ2-5

CDR3 DNA: TGTGCCAGCAGCACCAGAGAGGGTGTTCGCGCCACTGAAGCTTTCTTT
CDR3 protein: CASSTREGVRATEAFF
clone size: few
V gene: TRBV5-5
D gene: NA
J gene: TRBJ1-1

CDR3 DNA: TGTGCCAGCAGCTTGGACAGGGGGACCGGGGAGCTGTTTTTT
CDR3 protein: CASSLDRGTGELFF
clone size: few
V gene: TRBV11-3
D gene: TRBD1
J gene: TRBJ2-2

CDR3 DNA: TGCGCCAGCAGCCCACAGGGGGGCTCCTACAATGAGCAGTTCTTC
CDR3 protein: CASSPQGGSYNEQFF
clone size: NA
V gene: TRBV5-1
D gene: TRBD1
J gene: TRBJ2-1

CDR3 DNA: TGCGCCAGCAGCTTGAGAGGGGCCGGGAATCAGCCCCAGCATTTT
CDR3 protein: CASSLRGAGNQPQHF
clone size: NA
V gene: TRBV5-1
D gene: NA
J gene: TRBJ1-5

CDR3 DNA: TGTGCCAGCTCACAGACTAGCGCCGAAGAGACCCAGTACTTC
CDR3 protein: CASSQTSAEETQYF
clone size: few
V gene: TRBV18
D gene: TRBD2
J gene: TRBJ2-5

CDR3 DNA: TGCGCCAGCAGCTTGGGTCCTATGGAAGAGACCCAGTACTTC
CDR3 protein: CASSLGPMEETQYF
clone size: many
V gene: TRBV5-1
D gene: NA
J gene: TRBJ2-5

CDR3 DNA: TGCGCCAGCAGCCAAGATCCCCAGGGCTCCTACAATGAGCAGTTCTTC
CDR3 protein: CASSQDPQGSYNEQFF
clone size: many
V gene: TRBV4-3
D gene: NA
J gene: TRBJ2-1

CDR3 DNA: TGCGCCAGCCGCTCCTTCCTCCCGGCGGATGAGCAGTTCTTC
CDR3 protein: CASRSFLPADEQFF
clone size: NA
V gene: TRBV5-1
D gene: NA
J gene: TRBJ2-1

CDR3 DNA: TGCGCCAGCAGCTTGGAGGGGACAGAGTACACTGAAGCTTTCTTT
CDR3 protein: CASSLEGTEYTEAFF
clone size: NA
V gene: TRBV5-1
D gene: TRBD1
J gene: TRBJ1-1

CDR3 DNA: TGTGCCACTCGCGAAACCGGGACAGGGGGCGCTGAGGCCGGTTACGAGCAGTACTTC
CDR3 protein: CATRETGTGGAEAGYEQYF
clone size: many
V gene: TRBV24-1
D gene: TRBD1
J gene: TRBJ2-7

CDR3 DNA: TGTGCCAGCACCCTGGCAGCTAGCACAGATACGCAGTATTTT
CDR3 protein: CASTLAASTDTQYF
clone size: few
V gene: TRBV12-3/TRBV12-4
D gene: NA
J gene: TRBJ2-3

CDR3 DNA: TGTGCCAGCTCACCGGGGGTGACGGGTCAGCCCCAGCATTTT
CDR3 protein: CASSPGVTGQPQHF
clone size: few
V gene: TRBV18
D gene: NA
J gene: TRBJ1-5

CDR3 DNA: TGTGCCATCAGTTCCCCGGTAGGGGGGAAAATAGGCGGGGAGCTGTTTTTT
CDR3 protein: CAISSPVGGKIGGELFF
clone size: NA
V gene: TRBV10-3
D gene: NA
J gene: TRBJ2-2

CDR3 DNA: TGTGCCAGCAGCTTAACCGGTGGGGCCACTGAAGCTTTCTTT
CDR3 protein: CASSLTGGATEAFF
clone size: few
V gene: TRBV7-3
D gene: NA
J gene: TRBJ1-1

CDR3 DNA: TGTGCCAGCAGCCACGACGGACTAGTTCAGTATTTT
CDR3 protein: CASSHDGLVQYF
clone size: NA
V gene: TRBV4-2
D gene: TRBD2
J gene: TRBJ2-3

CDR3 DNA: TGTGCCAGCAGCTGGGGGATACCGCTTGGGCACGAGCAGTACTTC
CDR3 protein: CASSWGIPLGHEQYF
clone size: few
V gene: TRBV5-6
D gene: NA
J gene: TRBJ2-7

CDR3 DNA: TGTGCCAGCACAGCGGGGGGAACCCGACCCGGGGAGACCCAGTACTTC
CDR3 protein: CASTAGGTRPGETQYF
clone size: NA
V gene: TRBV27
D gene: TRBD2
J gene: TRBJ2-5

CDR3 DNA: TGTGCTAGCAGCAGCCTAACAGGGCTGGAGACCCAGTACTTC
CDR3 protein: CASSSLTGLETQYF
clone size: few
V gene: TRBV7-7
D gene: NA
J gene: TRBJ2-5